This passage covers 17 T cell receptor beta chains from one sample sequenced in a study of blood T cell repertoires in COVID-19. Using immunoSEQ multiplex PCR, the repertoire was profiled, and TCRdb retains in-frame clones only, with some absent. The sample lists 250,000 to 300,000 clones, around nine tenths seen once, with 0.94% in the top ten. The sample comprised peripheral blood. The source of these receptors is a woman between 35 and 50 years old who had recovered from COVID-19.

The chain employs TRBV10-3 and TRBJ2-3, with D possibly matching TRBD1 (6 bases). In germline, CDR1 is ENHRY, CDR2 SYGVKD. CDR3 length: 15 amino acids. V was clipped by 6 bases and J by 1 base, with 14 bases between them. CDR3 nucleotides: TGTGCCATCAGATCGACAGGCACTCGCACAGATACGCAGTATTTT. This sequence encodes CAIRSTGTRTDTQYF.

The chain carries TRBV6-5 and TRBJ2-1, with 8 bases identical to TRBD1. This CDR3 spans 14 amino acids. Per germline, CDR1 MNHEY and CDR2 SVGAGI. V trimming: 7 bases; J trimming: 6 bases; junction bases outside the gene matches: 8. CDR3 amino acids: CASTGQGLLNEQFF. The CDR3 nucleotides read TGTGCCAGCACCGGACAGGGATTGCTCAATGAGCAGTTCTTC.

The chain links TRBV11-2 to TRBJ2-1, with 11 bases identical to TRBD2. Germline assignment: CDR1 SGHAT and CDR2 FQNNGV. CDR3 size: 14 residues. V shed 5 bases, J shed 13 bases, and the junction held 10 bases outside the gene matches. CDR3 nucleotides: TGTGCCAGCAGCCCAGTAGCGGGAGGGCCGTTACAGTTCTTC. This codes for CASSPVAGGPLQFF.

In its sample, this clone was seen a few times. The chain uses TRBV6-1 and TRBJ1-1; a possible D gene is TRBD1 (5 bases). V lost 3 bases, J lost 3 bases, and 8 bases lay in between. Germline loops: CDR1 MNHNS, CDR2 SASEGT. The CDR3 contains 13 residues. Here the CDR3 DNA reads TGTGCCAGCAGTGAGCCCAGGGACACTGAAGCTTTCTTT. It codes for CASSEPRDTEAFF.

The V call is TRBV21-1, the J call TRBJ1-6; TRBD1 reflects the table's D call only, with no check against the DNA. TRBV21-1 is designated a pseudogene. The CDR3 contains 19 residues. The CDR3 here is CASSHSGTGRPSYNSPLHF. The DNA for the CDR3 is TGTGCCAGCAGCCACTCCGGAACAGGGCGCCCCTCCTATAATTCACCCCTCCACTTT.

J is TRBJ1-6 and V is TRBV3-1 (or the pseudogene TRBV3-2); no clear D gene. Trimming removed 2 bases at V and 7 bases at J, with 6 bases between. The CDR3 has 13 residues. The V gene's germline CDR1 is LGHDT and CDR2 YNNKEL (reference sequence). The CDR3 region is CASSQLENSPLHF. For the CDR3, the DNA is TGTGCCAGCAGCCAATTGGAGAATTCACCCCTCCACTTT.

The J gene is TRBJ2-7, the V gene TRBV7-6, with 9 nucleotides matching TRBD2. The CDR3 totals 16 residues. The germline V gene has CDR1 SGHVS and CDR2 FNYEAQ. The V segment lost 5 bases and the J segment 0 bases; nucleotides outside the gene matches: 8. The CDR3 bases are TGTGCCAGCAGCCCCGGACTAGCGAGCAGCTCCTACGAGCAGTACTTC. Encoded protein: CASSPGLASSSYEQYF.

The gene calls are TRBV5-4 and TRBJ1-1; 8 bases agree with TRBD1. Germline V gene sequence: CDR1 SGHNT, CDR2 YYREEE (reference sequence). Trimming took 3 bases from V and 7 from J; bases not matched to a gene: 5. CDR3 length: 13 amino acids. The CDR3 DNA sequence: TGTGCCAGCAGCTCGACAGGGGTTAATGAAGCTTTCTTT. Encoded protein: CASSSTGVNEAFF. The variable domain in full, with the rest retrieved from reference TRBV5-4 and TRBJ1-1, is ETGVTQSPTHLIKTRGQQVTLRCSSQSGHNTVSWYQQALGQGPQFIFQYYREEENGRGNFPPRFSGLQFPNYSSELNVNALELDDSALYLCASSSTGVNEAFFGQGTRLTVV.

CDR3 sequence (DNA): TGTGCCTGGAAACCGGCGGGATACTATGGCTACACCTTC. It translates to CAWKPAGYYGYTF. V usage is TRBV30 and J usage is TRBJ1-2; D is uncertain. The germline CDR1 and CDR2 sequences are GTSNPN and SVGIG (reference sequence). The V end was cut by 4 bases, the J end by 3 bases, with 12 bases between. This CDR3 has 13 amino acids.

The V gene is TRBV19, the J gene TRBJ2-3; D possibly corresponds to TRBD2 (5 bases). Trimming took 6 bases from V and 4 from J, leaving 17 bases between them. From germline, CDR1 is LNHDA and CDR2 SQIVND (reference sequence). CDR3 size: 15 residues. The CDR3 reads CASSHRGLGADTQYF. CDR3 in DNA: TGTGCCAGTAGCCACAGAGGGCTCGGCGCAGATACGCAGTATTTT.

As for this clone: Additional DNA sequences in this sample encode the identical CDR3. In nucleotides, the CDR3 is TGTGCCAGCAGCCAAGCCGGTAGTTCCTACAATGAGCAGTTCTTC. Translating it yields CASSQAGSSYNEQFF. This sequence joins TRBV3-1 (or the pseudogene TRBV3-2) and TRBJ2-1; no clear D. The CDR3 is 15 residues long. Trimming shortened V by 1 base and J by 1 base, and 8 bases separated the two germline ends. Germline V gene lookup returns CDR1 LGHDT and CDR2 YNNKEL (reference sequence).

The CDR3 reads CAVTGVAGELFF. As DNA, the CDR3 is TGTGCCGTTACAGGGGTCGCCGGGGAGCTGTTTTTT. This chain joins TRBV10-3 and TRBJ2-2; 7 bases agree with TRBD1. J was trimmed by 6 bases and V by 11 bases; bases with no gene match: 6. The CDR3 contains 12 residues. Germline V lookup: CDR1 ENHRY, CDR2 SYGVKD.

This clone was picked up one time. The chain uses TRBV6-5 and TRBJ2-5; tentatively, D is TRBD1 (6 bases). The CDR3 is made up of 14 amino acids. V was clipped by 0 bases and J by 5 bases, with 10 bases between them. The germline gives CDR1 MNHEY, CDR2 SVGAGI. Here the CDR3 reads CASSYSRGKETQYF. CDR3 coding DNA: TGTGCCAGCAGTTACTCTAGGGGGAAGGAGACCCAGTACTTC.

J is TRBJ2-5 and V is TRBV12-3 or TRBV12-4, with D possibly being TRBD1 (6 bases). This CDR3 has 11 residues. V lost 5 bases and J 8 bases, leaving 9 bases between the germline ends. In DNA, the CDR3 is TGTGCCAGCAGTCCGACAGGAACCCAGTACTTC. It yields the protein CASSPTGTQYF.

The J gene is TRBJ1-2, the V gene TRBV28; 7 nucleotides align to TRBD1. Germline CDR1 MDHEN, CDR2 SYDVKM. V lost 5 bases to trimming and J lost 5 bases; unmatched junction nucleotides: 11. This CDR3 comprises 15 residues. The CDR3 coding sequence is TGTGCCAGCAGTCACGCCGGGACAGAAGCTTATGGCTACACCTTC. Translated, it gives CASSHAGTEAYGYTF.

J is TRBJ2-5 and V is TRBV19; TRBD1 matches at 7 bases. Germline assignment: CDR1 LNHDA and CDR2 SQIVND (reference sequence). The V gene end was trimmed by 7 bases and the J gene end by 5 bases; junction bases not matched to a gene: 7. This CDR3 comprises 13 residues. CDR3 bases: TGTGCCAGTACTCCGACAGGGCGCGAGACCCAGTACTTC. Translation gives CASTPTGRETQYF.

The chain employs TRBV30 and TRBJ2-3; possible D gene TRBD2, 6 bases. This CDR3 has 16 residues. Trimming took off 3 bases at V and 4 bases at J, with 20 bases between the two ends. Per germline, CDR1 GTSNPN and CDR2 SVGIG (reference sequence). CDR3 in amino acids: CAWSPGLALGADTQYF. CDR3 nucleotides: TGTGCCTGGAGCCCGGGCCTAGCGCTTGGCGCAGATACGCAGTATTTT.